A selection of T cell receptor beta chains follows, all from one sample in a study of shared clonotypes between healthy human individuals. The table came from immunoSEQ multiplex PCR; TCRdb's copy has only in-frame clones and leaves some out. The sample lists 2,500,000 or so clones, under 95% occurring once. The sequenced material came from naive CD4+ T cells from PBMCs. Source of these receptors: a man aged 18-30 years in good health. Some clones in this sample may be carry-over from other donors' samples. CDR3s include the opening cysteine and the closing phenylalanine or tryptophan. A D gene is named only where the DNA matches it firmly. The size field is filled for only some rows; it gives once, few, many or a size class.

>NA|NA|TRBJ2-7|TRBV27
TGTGCCAGCAGTCCGCGACAGGGCGGGGGTGGCGAGCAGTACTTC
CASSPRQGGGGEQYF
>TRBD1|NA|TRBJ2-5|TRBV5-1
TGCGCCAGCAGCTCACAGGGGGCTCTTCTAGAGACCCAGTACTTC
CASSSQGALLETQYF
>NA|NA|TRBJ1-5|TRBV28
TGTGCCAGCAGTTTTGGGAGGAGCAATCAGCCCCAGCATTTT
CASSFGRSNQPQHF
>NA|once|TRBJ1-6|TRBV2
TGTGCCAGCGGGGAGACAGGTGATGGGGCTCTCCACTTT
CASGETGDGALHF
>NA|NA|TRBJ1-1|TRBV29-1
TGCAGCGCCGGAGGGGGGACTGAAGCTTTCTTT
CSAGGGTEAFF
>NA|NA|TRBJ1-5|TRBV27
TGTGCCAGCGGACAGAACGCGTATCAGCCCCAGCATTTT
CASGQNAYQPQHF
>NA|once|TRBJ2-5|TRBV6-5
TGTGCCAGCACCAAAGACGGCCAAGAGACCCAGTACTTC
CASTKDGQETQYF
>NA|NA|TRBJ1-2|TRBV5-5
TGTGCCAGCACTCCTACGACCGGGCTCTATGGCTACACCTTC
CASTPTTGLYGYTF
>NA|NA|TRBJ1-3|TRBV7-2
TGTGCCAGCAGCTTAGCGACGGATTTCTCTGGAAACACCATATATTTT
CASSLATDFSGNTIYF
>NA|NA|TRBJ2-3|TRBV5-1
TGCGCCAGCAGCTTGGGCACCAGGGGAGGAGGAGCAGATACGCAGTATTTT
CASSLGTRGGGADTQYF
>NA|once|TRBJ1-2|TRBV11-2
TGTGCCAGCAGCTTATCCCCGGCAGGCTGGAACTATGGCTACACCTTC
CASSLSPAGWNYGYTF
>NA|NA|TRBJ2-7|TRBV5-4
TGTGCCAGCAGCCTGGGCGGGACAGGAGGGGGGGTCGAGCAGTACTTC
CASSLGGTGGGVEQYF
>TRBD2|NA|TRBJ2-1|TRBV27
TGTGCCAGCAGCTCCGCCCTCCGGGACTACAACAATGAGCAGTTCTTC
CASSSALRDYNNEQFF
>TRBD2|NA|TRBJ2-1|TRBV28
TGTGCCAGCAGTCAAACTAGCGGGGCCCACAATGAGCAGTTCTTC
CASSQTSGAHNEQFF
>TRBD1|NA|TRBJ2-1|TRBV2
TGTGCCAGCCAAATGACAGGGCGGCAGTTCTTC
CASQMTGRQFF
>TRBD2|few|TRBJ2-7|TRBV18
TGTGCCAGCTCACCACTCAGCGGGAGGGGGGAGCAGTACTTC
CASSPLSGRGEQYF
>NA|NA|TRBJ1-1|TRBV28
TGTGCCAGCAGTTCCCACCCGGGTGATCTCCCTGAAGCTTTCTTT
CASSSHPGDLPEAFF
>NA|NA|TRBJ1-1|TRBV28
TGTGCCAGCAGTTCCCGAAGGTTAGCTGAAGCTTTCTTT
CASSSRRLAEAFF
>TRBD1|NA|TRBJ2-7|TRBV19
TGTGCCAGTAGTCCTTGGGACAGGCCCAACTACGAGCAGTACTTC
CASSPWDRPNYEQYF
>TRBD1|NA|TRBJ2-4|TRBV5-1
TGCGCCAGCAGCCCCGGACAGGGGCTAGCCAAAAACATTCAGTACTTC
CASSPGQGLAKNIQYF
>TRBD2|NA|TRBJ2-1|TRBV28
TGTGCCAGCAGTCCAGCGGGAGGGATTTACAATGAGCAGTTCTTC
CASSPAGGIYNEQFF
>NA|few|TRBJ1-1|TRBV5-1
TGCGCCAGCAGCTTGGGGGATCTGAACACTGAAGCTTTCTTT
CASSLGDLNTEAFF
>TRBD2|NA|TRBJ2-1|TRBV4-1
TGCGCCAGCAGCCAAGAGGGCGGGCTAGCGGAATCTAGGAGCTCCTACAATGAGCAGTTCTTC
CASSQEGGLAESRSSYNEQFF
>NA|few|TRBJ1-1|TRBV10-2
TGCGCCAGCAGCGGGACCGTGAACACTGAAGCTTTCTTT
CASSGTVNTEAFF
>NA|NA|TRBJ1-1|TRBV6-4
TGTGCCAGCAGTGACTCGATGAGGGGGGGAGAGAACACTGAAGCTTTCTTT
CASSDSMRGGENTEAFF
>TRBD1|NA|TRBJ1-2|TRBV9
TGTGCCAGCAGCCCAAGCCCACAGGGGTACTATGGCTACACCTTC
CASSPSPQGYYGYTF
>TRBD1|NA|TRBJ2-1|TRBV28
TGTGCCAGCAGTTCACAGGGGGATGAGCAGTTCTTC
CASSSQGDEQFF
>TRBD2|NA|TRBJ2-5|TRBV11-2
TGTGCCAGCAGCTCCCGGCGGGCTAGCGGGAGCCAAGAGACCCAGTACTTC
CASSSRRASGSQETQYF